Listed here are 6 T cell receptor beta chains from one sample, sequenced in a study of control samples from healthy donors and cancer patients. The table came from immunoSEQ multiplex PCR; TCRdb's copy has only in-frame clones and leaves some out. The data contain 150,000 or so clones, about 90% of them seen just once; the ten biggest clones take up around 5.1%. Material for sequencing was blood. Source of these receptors: a woman between 25 and 40 years old in good health.

This clone has only a few counts. CDR3 in DNA: TGCGCCAGCAGCGTCGCCGGGACAGGGATCATGAACACTGAAGCTTTCTTT. Translating gives CASSVAGTGIMNTEAFF. This chain connects TRBV5-1 to TRBJ1-1, with 9 bases lining up with TRBD1. There are 17 residues in the CDR3. Germline V lookup: CDR1 SGHRS, CDR2 YFSETQ. V lost 4 bases, J lost 0 bases, and 10 bases stayed unmatched.

V gene TRBV19 combines with J gene TRBJ1-1, with D possibly being TRBD1 (5 bases). V was clipped by 5 bases and J by 3 bases, with 13 bases between them. In germline, CDR1 is LNHDA, CDR2 SQIVND (reference sequence). This CDR3 region has 14 residues. The CDR3 coding sequence is TGTGCCAGTAGTCCCAGGACATCTTACACTGAAGCTTTCTTT. Protein product: CASSPRTSYTEAFF.

This clone turned up a few times. This sequence joins TRBV18 and TRBJ1-6; 8 bases fit TRBD1. The germline V gene has CDR1 KGHSH and CDR2 LQKENI. The CDR3 sequence is 15 residues long. The V gene end was trimmed by 2 bases and the J gene end by 8 bases; junction bases not matched to a gene: 5. CDR3: CASSPDRGGDSPLHF. CDR3 in DNA: TGTGCCAGCTCACCAGACAGGGGAGGTGATTCACCCCTCCACTTT.

V is TRBV6-2 or TRBV6-3 and J is TRBJ2-5; D might be TRBD2 (5 bases). The germline V and J ends were trimmed by 4 bases and 3 bases, with 15 bases remaining between them. The germline V gene encodes CDR1 MNHEY and CDR2 SVGEGT. CDR3 length: 15 amino acids. The CDR3 DNA is TGTGCCAGCAGTTCCATCAGGACTGTGGAAGAGACCCAGTACTTC. Its protein is CASSSIRTVEETQYF.

This clone has a single count. The chain links TRBV28 to TRBJ2-7, with TRBD1 as a possible D gene (5 bases). The CDR3 loop spans 15 amino acids. Trimming took 11 bases from V and 2 from J, leaving 22 bases between them. Germline V gene data show CDR1 as MDHEN and CDR2 as SYDVKM. The CDR3 here is CASQDRTRFTYEQYF. CDR3 DNA: TGTGCCTCACAGGATCGGACACGGTTTACCTACGAGCAGTACTTC.

This chain links TRBV7-2 with TRBJ2-5; D is ambiguous. The CDR3 is 13 residues long. Germline V CDR1 and CDR2: SGHTA, FQGNSA. Trimming took off 5 bases at V and 5 bases at J, with 12 bases between the two ends. CDR3 residues: CASSPYSDETQYF. In DNA, the CDR3 is TGTGCCAGCAGCCCCTATTCTGATGAGACCCAGTACTTC.